The subject of this entry is one TCR beta chain. The target antigen is unknown. The data belong to a study of shared clonotypes between healthy human individuals. Across the study: Aged between 18 and 49, the donors were a couple of women and three men.

In the naive CD8 group, cells lacked CD45RO and were positively selected for CCR7, so terminally differentiated effector memory CD45RA+ cells were left out. There are 20 residues in the CDR3. Trimming pared 4 bases from V and 0 bases from J, leaving 26 bases between. From germline, CDR1 is SGHRS and CDR2 YFSETQ. Study-level results: Though the depth was large, rarefaction showed that sorted-subset sequencing was incomplete. Researchers sampled blood only, noting tissue repertoires likely differ.

The method was immunoSEQ multiplex PCR; TCRdb's version includes in-frame clones alone and lacks a portion of them. This sample has 600,000 or so clones, with around 95% found just once. The sequenced sample consisted of naive CD8+ T cells sorted from blood. This TCR was recovered from a woman aged 30 to 39 in good health. This chain joins TRBV5-1 and TRBJ1-3; D call uncertain. CDR3 coding DNA: TGCGCCAGCAGCGCCGATATCTCTGGAAATCGACCCCACTCTGGAAACACCATATATTTT. As protein: CASSADISGNRPHSGNTIYF.